The text below deals with one T cell receptor (beta chain). What it binds is not known. This sample is part of a study of cytomegalovirus exposure and HLA in healthy donors. Findings and caveats of the study: Specificity for CMV antigens was confirmed in vitro for a few of the CMV-associated chains. Subsequent analysis found a tendency for first-cohort TCR clusters to co-occur within the 120 validation repertoires. Most TCR sequences were uncommon, yet certain public TCRs appeared in many donors.

Measured with immunoSEQ multiplex PCR; TCRdb has only the in-frame clones, and not every one. The table shows around 240,000 clones, with 90% occurring only once. The ends were cut back, 5 bases at V and 6 bases at J, with 20 bases in the middle. The CDR3 totals 16 residues. Germline V gene data show CDR1 as SNHLY and CDR2 as FYNNEI. The chain employs TRBV2 and TRBJ2-1; a possible D gene is TRBD2 (7 bases). Specimen: PBMCs. The TCR originated in a woman in her late teens or twenties in good health and CMV-seronegative. In DNA form, the CDR3 reads TGTGCCAGCAGTAAGGGGGGGAGAATGTTCGTCAATGAGCAGTTCTTC. This gives the protein CASSKGGRMFVNEQFF.